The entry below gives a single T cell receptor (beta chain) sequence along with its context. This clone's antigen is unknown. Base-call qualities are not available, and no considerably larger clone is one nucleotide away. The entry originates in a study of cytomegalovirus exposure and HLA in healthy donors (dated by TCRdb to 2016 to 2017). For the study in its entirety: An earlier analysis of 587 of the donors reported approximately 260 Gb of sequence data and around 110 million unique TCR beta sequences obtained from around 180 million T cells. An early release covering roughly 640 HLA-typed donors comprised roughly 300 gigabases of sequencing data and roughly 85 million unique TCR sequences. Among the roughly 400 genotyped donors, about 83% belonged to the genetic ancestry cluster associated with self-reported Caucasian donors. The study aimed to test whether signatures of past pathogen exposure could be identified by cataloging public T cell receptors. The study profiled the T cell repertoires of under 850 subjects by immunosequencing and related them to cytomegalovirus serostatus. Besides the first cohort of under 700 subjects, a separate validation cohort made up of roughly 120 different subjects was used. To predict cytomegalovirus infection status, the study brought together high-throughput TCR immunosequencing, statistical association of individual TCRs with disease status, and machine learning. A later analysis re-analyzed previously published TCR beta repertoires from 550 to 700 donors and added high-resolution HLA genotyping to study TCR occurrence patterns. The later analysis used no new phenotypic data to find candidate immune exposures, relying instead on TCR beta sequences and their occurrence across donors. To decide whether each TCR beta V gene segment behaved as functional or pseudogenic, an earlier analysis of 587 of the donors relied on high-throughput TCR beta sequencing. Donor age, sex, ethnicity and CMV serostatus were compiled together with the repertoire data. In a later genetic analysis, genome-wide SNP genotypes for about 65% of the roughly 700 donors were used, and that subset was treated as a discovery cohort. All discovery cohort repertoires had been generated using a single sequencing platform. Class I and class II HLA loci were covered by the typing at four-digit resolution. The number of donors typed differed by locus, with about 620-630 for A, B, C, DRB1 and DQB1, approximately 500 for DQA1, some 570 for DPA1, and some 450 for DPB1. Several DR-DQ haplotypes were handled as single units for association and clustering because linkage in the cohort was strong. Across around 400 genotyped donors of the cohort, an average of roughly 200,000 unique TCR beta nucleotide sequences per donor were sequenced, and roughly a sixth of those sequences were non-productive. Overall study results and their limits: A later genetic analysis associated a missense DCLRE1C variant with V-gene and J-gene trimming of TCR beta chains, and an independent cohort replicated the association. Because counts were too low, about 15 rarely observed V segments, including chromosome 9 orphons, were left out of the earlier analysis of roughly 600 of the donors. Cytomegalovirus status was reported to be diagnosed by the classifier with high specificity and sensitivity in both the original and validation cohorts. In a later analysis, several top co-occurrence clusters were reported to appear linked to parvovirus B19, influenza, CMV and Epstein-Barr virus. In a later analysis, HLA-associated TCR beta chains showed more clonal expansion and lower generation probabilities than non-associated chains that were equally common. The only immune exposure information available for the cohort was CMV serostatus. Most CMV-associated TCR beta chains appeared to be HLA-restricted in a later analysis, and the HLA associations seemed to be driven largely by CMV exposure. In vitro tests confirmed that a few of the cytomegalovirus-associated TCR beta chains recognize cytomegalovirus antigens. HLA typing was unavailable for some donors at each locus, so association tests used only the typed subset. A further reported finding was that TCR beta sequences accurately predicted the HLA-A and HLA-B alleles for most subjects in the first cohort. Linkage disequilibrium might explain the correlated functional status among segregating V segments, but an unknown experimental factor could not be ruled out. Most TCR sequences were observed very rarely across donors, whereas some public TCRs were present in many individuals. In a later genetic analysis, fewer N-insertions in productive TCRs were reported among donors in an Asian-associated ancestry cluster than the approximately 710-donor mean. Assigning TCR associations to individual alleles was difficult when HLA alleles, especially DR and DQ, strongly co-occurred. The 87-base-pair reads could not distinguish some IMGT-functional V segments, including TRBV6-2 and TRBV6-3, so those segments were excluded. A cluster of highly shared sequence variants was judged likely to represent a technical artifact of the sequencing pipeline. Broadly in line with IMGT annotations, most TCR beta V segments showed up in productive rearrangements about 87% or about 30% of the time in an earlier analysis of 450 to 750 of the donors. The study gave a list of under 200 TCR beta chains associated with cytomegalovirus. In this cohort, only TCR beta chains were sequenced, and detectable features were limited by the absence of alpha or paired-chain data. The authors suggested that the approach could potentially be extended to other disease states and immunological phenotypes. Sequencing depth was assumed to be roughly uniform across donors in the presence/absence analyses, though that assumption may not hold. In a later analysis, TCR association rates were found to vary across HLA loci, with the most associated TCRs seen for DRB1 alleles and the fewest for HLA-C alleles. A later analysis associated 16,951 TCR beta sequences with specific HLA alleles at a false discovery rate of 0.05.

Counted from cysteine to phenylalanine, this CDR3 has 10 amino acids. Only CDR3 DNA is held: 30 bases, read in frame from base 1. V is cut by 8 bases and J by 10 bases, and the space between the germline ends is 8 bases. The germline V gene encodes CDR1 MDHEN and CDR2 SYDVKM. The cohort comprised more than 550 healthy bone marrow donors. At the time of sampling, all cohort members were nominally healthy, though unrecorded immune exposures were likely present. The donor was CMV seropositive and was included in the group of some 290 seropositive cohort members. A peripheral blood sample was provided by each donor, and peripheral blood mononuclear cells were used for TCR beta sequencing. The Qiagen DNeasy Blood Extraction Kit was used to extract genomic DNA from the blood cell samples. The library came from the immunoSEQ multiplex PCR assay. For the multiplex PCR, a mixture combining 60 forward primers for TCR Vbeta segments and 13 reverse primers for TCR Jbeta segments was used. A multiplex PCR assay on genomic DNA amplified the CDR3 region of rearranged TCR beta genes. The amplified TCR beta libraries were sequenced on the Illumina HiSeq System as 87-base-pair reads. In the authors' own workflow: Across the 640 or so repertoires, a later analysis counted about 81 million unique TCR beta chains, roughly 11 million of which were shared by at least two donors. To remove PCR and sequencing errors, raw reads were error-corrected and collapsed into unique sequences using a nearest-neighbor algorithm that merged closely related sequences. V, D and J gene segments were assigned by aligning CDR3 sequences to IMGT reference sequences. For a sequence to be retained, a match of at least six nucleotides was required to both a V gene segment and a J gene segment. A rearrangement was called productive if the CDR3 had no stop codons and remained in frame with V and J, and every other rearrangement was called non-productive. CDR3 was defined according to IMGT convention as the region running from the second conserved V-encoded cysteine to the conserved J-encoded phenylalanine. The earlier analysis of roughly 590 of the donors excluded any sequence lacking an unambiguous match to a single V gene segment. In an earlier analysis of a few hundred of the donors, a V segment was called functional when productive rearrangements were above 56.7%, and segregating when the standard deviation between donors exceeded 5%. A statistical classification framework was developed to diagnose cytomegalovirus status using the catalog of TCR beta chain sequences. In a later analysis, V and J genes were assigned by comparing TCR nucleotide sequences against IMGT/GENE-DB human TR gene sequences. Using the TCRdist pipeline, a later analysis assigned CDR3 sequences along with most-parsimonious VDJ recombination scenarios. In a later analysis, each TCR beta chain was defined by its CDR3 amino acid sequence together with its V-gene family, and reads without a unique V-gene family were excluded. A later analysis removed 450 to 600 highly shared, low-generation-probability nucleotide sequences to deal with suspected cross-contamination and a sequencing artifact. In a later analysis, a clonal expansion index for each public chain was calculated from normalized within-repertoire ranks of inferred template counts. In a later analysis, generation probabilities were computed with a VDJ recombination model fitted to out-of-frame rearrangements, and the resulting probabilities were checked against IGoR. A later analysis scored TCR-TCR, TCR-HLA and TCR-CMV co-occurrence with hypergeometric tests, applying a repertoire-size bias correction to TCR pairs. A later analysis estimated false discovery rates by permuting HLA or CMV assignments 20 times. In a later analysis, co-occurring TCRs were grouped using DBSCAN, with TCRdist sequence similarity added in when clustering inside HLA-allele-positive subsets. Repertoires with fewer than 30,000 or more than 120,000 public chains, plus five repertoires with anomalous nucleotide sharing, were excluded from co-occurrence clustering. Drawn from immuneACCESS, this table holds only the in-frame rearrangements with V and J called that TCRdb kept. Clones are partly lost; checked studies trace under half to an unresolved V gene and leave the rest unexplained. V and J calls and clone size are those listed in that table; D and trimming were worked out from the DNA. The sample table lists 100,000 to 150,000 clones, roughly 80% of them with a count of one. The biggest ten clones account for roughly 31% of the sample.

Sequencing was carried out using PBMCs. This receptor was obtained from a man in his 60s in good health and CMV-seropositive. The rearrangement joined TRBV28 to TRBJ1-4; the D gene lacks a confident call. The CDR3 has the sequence CASSSGKLFF. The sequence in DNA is TGTGCCAGCTCCAGTGGAAAACTGTTTTTT. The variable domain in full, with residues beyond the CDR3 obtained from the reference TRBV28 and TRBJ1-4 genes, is DVKVTQSSRYLVKRTGEKVFLECVQDMDHENMFWYRQDPGLGLRLIYFSYDVKMKEKGDIPEGYSVSREKKERFSLILESASTNQTSMYLCASSSGKLFFGSGTQLSVL.